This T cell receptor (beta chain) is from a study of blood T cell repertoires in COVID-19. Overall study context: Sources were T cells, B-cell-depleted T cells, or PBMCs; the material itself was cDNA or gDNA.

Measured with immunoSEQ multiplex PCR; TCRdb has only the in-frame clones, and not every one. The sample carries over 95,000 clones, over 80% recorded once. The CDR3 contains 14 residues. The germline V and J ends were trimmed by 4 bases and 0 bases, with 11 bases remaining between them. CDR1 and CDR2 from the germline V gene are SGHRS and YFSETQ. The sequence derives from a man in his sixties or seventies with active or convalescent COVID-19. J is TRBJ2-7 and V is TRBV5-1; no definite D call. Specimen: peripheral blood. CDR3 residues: CASSPDTSSYEQYF. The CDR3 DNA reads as TGCGCCAGCAGCCCTGACACCTCCTCCTACGAGCAGTACTTC.